The clone carrying this T cell receptor (beta chain) was counted a single time. Antigen unknown. The sample belongs to a study of Ad26.COV2.S vaccination and SARS-CoV-2 variants. As for the study in general: Each vaccinee took Ad26.COV2.S intramuscularly, once or twice 56 days apart.

The CDR3 extends over 13 amino acids. Germline V lookup: CDR1 MDHEN, CDR2 SYDVKM. V was clipped by 5 bases and J by 2 bases, with 10 bases between them. Study-level results: Analyses of TCR breadth and depth may have underestimated total T cell responses. Whether participants received vaccine or placebo, their non-spike TCR breadth was similar. Spike-specific TCR breadth was greater after Ad26.COV2.S than placebo.

The treatment is: about 20 received Ad26.COV2.S at low or high dose, single or two shots; 5 received placebo; per-sample allocation not given. Vaccine and placebo recipients were sampled on day 63 after the first injection. The protocol was immunoSEQ multiplex PCR, while the TCRdb copy is restricted to in-frame clones and leaves out a portion. In the table there are approximately 480,000 clones, around 90% of which are singletons. The chain couples TRBV28 to TRBJ2-7; D is undetermined. The receptor comes from a person between 18 and 65 years old who received the Ad26.COV2.S COVID-19 vaccine or a placebo. Sequencing used peripheral blood, obtained in a trial of Ad26.COV2.S vaccine versus placebo. CDR3: CASSLDGTYEQYF. For the CDR3, the DNA is TGTGCCAGCAGTCTCGACGGTACCTACGAGCAGTACTTC.